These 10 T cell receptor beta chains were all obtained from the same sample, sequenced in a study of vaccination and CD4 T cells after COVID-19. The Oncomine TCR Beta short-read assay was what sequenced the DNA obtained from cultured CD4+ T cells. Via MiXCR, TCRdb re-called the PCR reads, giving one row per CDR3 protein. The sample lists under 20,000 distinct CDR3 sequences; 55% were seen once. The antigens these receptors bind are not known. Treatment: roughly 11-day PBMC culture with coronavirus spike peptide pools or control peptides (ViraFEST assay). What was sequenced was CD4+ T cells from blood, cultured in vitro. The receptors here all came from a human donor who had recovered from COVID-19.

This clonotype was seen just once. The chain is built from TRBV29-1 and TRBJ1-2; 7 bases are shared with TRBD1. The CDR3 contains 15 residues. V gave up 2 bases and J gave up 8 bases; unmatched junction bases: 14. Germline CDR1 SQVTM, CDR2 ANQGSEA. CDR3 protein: CSVEPLDRVGGGYTF. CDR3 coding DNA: TGCAGCGTTGAACCGCTCGACAGGGTAGGGGGAGGCTACACCTTC.

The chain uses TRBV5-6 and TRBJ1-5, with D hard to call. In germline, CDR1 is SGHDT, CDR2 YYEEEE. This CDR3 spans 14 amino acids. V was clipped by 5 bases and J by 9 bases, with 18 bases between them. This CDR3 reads CASSIGHSESPQHF. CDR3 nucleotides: TGTGCCAGCAGTATAGGGCACAGCGAGTCGCCCCAGCATTTT.

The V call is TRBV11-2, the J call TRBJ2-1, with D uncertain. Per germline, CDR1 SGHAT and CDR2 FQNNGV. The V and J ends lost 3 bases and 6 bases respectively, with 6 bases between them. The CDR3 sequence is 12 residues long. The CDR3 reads CASSFSLNEQFF. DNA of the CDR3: TGTGCCAGCAGCTTCTCTCTCAATGAGCAGTTCTTC. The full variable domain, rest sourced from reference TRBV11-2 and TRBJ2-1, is EAGVAQSPRYKIIEKRQSVAFWCNPISGHATLYWYQQILGQGPKLLIQFQNNGVVDDSQLPKDRFSAERLKGVDSTLKIQPAKLEDSAVYLCASSFSLNEQFFGPGTRLTVL.

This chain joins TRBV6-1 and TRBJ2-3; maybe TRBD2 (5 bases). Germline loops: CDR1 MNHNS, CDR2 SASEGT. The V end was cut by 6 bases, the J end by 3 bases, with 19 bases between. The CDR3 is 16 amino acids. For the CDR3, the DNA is TGTGCCAGCAGCACGCGAGGAGCCGGCGGGACAGATACGCAGTATTTT. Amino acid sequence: CASSTRGAGGTDTQYF.

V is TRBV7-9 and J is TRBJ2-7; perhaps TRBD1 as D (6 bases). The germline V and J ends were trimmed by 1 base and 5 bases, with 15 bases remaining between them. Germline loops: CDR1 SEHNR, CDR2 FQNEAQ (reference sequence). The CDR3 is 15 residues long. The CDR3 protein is CASSLEGGTSDEQYF. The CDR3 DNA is TGTGCCAGCAGCTTAGAAGGGGGTACGTCCGACGAGCAGTACTTC.

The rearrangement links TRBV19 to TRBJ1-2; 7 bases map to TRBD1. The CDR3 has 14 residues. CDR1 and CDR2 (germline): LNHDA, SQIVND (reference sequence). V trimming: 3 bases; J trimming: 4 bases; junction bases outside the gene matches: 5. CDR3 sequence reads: CASSIGGGAYGYTF. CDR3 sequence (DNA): TGTGCCAGTAGTATTGGAGGGGGCGCCTATGGCTACACCTTC.

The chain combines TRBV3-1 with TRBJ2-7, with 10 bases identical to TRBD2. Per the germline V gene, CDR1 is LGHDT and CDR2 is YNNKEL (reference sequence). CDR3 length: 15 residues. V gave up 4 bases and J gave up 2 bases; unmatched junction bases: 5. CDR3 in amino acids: CASSPISGRAYEQYF. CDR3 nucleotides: TGTGCCAGCAGCCCTATCAGCGGGAGGGCCTACGAGCAGTACTTC.

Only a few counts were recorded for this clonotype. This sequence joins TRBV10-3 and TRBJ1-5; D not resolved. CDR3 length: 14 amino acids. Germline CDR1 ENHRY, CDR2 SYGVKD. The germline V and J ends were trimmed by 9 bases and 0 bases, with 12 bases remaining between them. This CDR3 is CAIHDGISNQPQHF. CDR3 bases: TGTGCCATACACGACGGGATTAGCAATCAGCCCCAGCATTTT.

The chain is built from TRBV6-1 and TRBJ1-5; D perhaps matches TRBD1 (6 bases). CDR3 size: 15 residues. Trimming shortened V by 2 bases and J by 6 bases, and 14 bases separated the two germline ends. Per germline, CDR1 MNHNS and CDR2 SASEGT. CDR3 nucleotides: TGTGCCAGCAGTGAATACAGGGCTAATCGTCAGCCCCAGCATTTT. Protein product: CASSEYRANRQPQHF.

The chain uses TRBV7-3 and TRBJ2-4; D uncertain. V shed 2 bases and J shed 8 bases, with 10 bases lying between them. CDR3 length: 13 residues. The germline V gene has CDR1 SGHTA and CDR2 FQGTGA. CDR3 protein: CASSLGSTDIQYF. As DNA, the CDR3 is TGTGCCAGCAGCTTAGGTAGCACGGACATTCAGTACTTC.